This T cell receptor (beta chain) was sequenced in a study of T cell responses to AZD1222 COVID-19 vaccine (dated by TCRdb to the early 2020s). Describing the broader study: AZD1222 recipients given second doses at about 4 weeks or at about 12 weeks were pooled, since spike-specific TCR depth and breadth were not found to differ between the two schedules. TCR sequencing was performed for roughly 250 trial participants, of whom 200 to 210 were given two doses of AZD1222 and around 25 were given two doses of MenACWY control vaccine. Trial participants were enrolled by age into subgroups of 18-55, 56-69 and 70-plus years, and around 150, 28 and 57 TCR-sequenced participants, respectively, were included in these subgroups. Overall study outcomes, separate from this receptor: Most participants were white British and females outnumbered males, and the authors suggested that clonal diversity may have been underestimated. After two AZD1222 doses, both the breadth and the depth of spike-specific TCRs were significantly higher than at day 0 and than in MenACWY recipients. Reportedly, almost half of the unique spike-specific TCRs recognized epitopes lying outside the regions that are mutated in the B.1.351 and B.1.1.7 variants. Conclusions about previously exposed vaccinees were limited because only a handful of AZD1222 recipients were SARS-CoV-2 seropositive at baseline. In the small 56-69-year group, the increase in depth fell short of significance, most likely because of low power. Vaccine-associated CD4 TCRs spanned the whole spike protein, with dominant responses in regions 160-218 and 743-854. Because no day 14 peak-response samples were available, the repertoires could be characterized only after the peak T cell response.

The CDR3 regions of human TCRbeta chains were subjected to immunosequencing. Under the source paper's analysis protocol: TCRs in the repertoires were compared against a reference library of SARS-CoV-2-specific TCRs that had been generated with the MIRA antigen-specificity platform. Breadth meant the fraction of unique TCRs that were SARS-CoV-2-associated, whereas depth meant the fraction of total T cells that were SARS-CoV-2-associated. Each spike-specific TCR was assigned to its reactive spike region and to a CD4 or CD8 class using the MIRA data. Log10-transformed breadth and depth values were compared by one-way ANOVA with Sidak's multiple comparisons tests. The immuneACCESS repertoire file appears here via TCRdb, limited to in-frame rearrangements. These files lack a portion of the clones; in checked studies, under half of the deficit traces to unresolved V genes, and the cause of the others is not known. That table gives V, J and clone size, and the DNA gave D and trimming. This sample comprises 150,000 to 200,000 clones, roughly 88% of them detected only once. The ten largest account for around 8% of the sample.

Counted from cysteine to phenylalanine, this CDR3 has 15 amino acids. Only CDR3 DNA remains: 45 bases, in frame from the first base. The germline V gene (reference sequence) gives CDR1 as SGHNT and CDR2 as YYREEE. The V end gives up 2 bases and the J end 10 bases, leaving 9 bases in the junction not matched to a gene. Notes on this clone: Its cognate antigen has yet to be identified. Nothing much larger sits one base from this clone, and base qualities are not available.

Sample time point, as interpreted from the label and publication: baseline before first vaccination. Vaccinee samples came from UK trials COV001 and COV002, including a single-blind randomized controlled phase 2/3 trial of AZD1222 (ChAdOx1 nCoV-19) in healthy adults. Trial participant PBMC samples were collected at day 0 and day 28 after the second dose for TCRbeta chain sequencing. This receptor was taken from an adult in good health. The chain is made from TRBV5-4 and TRBJ2-1; TRBD2 aligns with 10 central bases. The sample in question was peripheral blood, obtained on day 0 of AZD1222 vaccination. The CDR3 in this case is CASSLGGLAGDEQFF. The DNA reads TGTGCCAGCAGCTTAGGGGGCCTAGCGGGGGACGAGCAGTTCTTC.